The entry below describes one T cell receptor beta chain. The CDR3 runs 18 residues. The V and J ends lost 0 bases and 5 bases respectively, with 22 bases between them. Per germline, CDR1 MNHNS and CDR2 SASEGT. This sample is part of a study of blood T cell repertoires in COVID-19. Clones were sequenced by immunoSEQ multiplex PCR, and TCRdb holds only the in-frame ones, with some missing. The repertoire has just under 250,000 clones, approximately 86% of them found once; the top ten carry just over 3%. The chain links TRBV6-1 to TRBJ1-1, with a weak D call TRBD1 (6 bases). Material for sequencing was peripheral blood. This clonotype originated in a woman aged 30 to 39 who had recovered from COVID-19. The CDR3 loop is CASSEALPIWGGSTEAFF. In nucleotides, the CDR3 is TGTGCCAGCAGTGAAGCGCTGCCAATCTGGGGGGGCTCTACTGAAGCTTTCTTT.